The 31 T cell receptor beta chains reported below all come from one sample, sequenced in a study of vaccination and CD4 T cells after COVID-19. A single record per CDR3 protein comes from TCRdb applying MiXCR to the PCR reads. Among fewer than 20,000 distinct CDR3 sequences listed, roughly 60% were seen once. The specimen comprised CD4+ T cells from blood, sampled before SARS-CoV-2 vaccination. All receptors come from a human donor who had recovered from COVID-19.

The rearrangement joins TRBV20-1 to TRBJ1-2, with D possibly being TRBD1 (5 bases). This CDR3 has 11 residues. Trimming took 3 bases from V and 8 from J, leaving 10 bases between them. Germline lookup yields CDR1 DFQATT and CDR2 SNEGSKA (reference sequence). CDR3 in amino acids: CSARGGDGYTF. The CDR3 nucleotides are TGCAGTGCTAGGGGGGGGGACGGCTACACCTTC.

This chain's CDR3 is CATSRDRLAGGTDTQYF. The CDR3 coding sequence is TGTGCCACCAGCAGAGATAGGCTAGCGGGAGGGACAGATACGCAGTATTTT. The rearrangement uses TRBV15 and TRBJ2-3; 12 nucleotides align to TRBD2. The CDR3 extends over 17 amino acids. Germline V CDR1 and CDR2: LNHNV, YYDKDF (reference sequence). Germline trimming cut 0 bases from V and 3 bases from J; bases unmatched to any gene: 4.

This clonotype was recorded a few times. The chain employs TRBV6-2 or TRBV6-3 and TRBJ2-3; the D call may be TRBD1 or TRBD2 (5 bases each). In germline, CDR1 is MNHEY, CDR2 SVGEGT. This CDR3 region has 15 residues. V was clipped by 6 bases and J by 0 bases, with 13 bases between them. CDR3 in amino acids: CASSFGTLSTDTQYF. CDR3 in DNA: TGTGCCAGCAGCTTCGGGACCCTTAGCACAGATACGCAGTATTTT.

This chain uses TRBV20-1 with TRBJ2-1, with 7 bases matching TRBD2. With V trimmed by 3 bases and J by 2 bases, 10 bases remained unmatched. Germline-derived CDR1 and CDR2 are DFQATT and SNEGSKA (reference sequence). This CDR3 comprises 16 residues. CDR3 coding DNA: TGCAGTGCTAGCACAGGCCTAGCGGAAACCTACAATGAGCAGTTCTTC. Translating gives CSASTGLAETYNEQFF.

The gene calls are TRBV19 and TRBJ2-2; D is uncertain. The V end was cut by 6 bases, the J end by 2 bases, with 10 bases between. Germline V gene lookup returns CDR1 LNHDA and CDR2 SQIVND (reference sequence). The CDR3 is 14 amino acids. CDR3 bases: TGTGCCAGTAGCCCCAGGTCTAACACCGGGGAGCTGTTTTTT. Translation gives CASSPRSNTGELFF.

The rearrangement links TRBV2 to TRBJ2-1; D remains unclear. Germline V CDR1 and CDR2: SNHLY, FYNNEI. V lost 6 bases, J lost 7 bases, and 16 bases lay in between. This CDR3 has 14 amino acids. The CDR3 loop is CASRSASSLNEQFF. CDR3 bases: TGTGCCAGCAGATCTGCAAGTAGTTTGAATGAGCAGTTCTTC.

This clonotype was recorded only once. The CDR3 DNA is TGTGCCACCAGCGATCCAGGGACTAGCGAGAACACCGGGGAGCTGTTTTTT. Amino acid sequence: CATSDPGTSENTGELFF. The genes are TRBV24-1 and TRBJ2-2, with TRBD2 matching 10 bases. The CDR3 is made up of 17 amino acids. J was trimmed by 1 base and V by 7 bases; bases with no gene match: 8. Germline V gene data show CDR1 as KGHDR and CDR2 as SFDVKD.

This clonotype was picked up one time. The rearrangement joins TRBV20-1 to TRBJ1-6; D remains unclear. CDR1 DFQATT and CDR2 SNEGSKA come from the germline V gene (reference sequence). The V end was cut by 3 bases, the J end by 7 bases, with 13 bases between. The CDR3 is 14 amino acids. CDR3 DNA sequence: TGCAGTGCTAGTTCCGTTCTAGAAAATTCACCCCTCCACTTT. It codes for CSASSVLENSPLHF.

The rearrangement joins TRBV11-3 to TRBJ2-7; 7 nucleotides align to TRBD2. In germline, CDR1 is SGHNT, CDR2 YENEEA. This CDR3 has 13 amino acids. J lost 6 bases, V lost 5 bases, and 7 bases had no gene match. The DNA of the CDR3 is TGTGCCAGCAGCCCCGGGACTATGAGCGAGCAGTACTTC. Protein product: CASSPGTMSEQYF.

The chain links TRBV20-1 to TRBJ2-3; 9 nucleotides match TRBD2. The CDR3 consists of 15 residues. CDR1 and CDR2 from the germline V gene are DFQATT and SNEGSKA (reference sequence). V was clipped by 5 bases and J by 5 bases; unmatched bases: 11. CDR3 coding DNA: TGCAGTGCTTTGACTAGCGGAAACATGGGAGATACGCAGTATTTT. Translating gives CSALTSGNMGDTQYF.

The V and J genes are TRBV20-1 and TRBJ1-5; D is unresolved. V shed 6 bases and J shed 1 base, with 16 bases lying between them. Germline V gives CDR1 DFQATT, CDR2 SNEGSKA (reference sequence). The CDR3 consists of 15 residues. CDR3 nucleotides: TGCAGTGCGCCGAAACCGGGAGGCAGCAATCAGCCCCAGCATTTT. Its translation: CSAPKPGGSNQPQHF.

The rearrangement links TRBV6-5 to TRBJ2-7, with 7 nucleotides matching TRBD2. V trimming: 4 bases; J trimming: 7 bases; junction bases outside the gene matches: 10. The CDR3 is 14 residues long. Germline V gene data show CDR1 as MNHEY and CDR2 as SVGAGI. The CDR3 DNA sequence: TGTGCCAGCAGTTCACACGGGGGGTCAGGGGAGCAGTACTTC. It codes for CASSSHGGSGEQYF.

This chain joins TRBV9 and TRBJ1-6; no clear D. Germline assignment: CDR1 SGDLS and CDR2 YYNGEE. Trimming removed 3 bases from V and 8 bases from J, with 6 bases in between. CDR3 length equals 12 residues. The CDR3 nucleotides are TGTGCCAGCAGCGACTTGGATTCACCCCTCCACTTT. It encodes CASSDLDSPLHF.

The rearrangement joins TRBV20-1 to TRBJ1-2; weak D call: TRBD1 (5 bases). Germline lookup yields CDR1 DFQATT and CDR2 SNEGSKA (reference sequence). The V and J ends lost 3 bases and 3 bases respectively, with 11 bases between them. CDR3 length: 13 residues. This CDR3 reads CSASQGTDYGYTF. The CDR3 DNA sequence: TGCAGTGCTAGCCAAGGGACGGACTATGGCTACACCTTC.

J is TRBJ2-7 and V is TRBV10-3; a possible D gene is TRBD2 (6 bases). From germline, CDR1 is ENHRY and CDR2 SYGVKD. This CDR3 contains 12 residues. With 8 bases removed from V and 4 bases from J, the gap between germline ends came to 12 bases. The CDR3 sequence: CAIGGEVYEQYF. DNA of the CDR3: TGTGCCATCGGCGGGGAAGTGTACGAGCAGTACTTC.

J is TRBJ1-1 and V is TRBV7-2; TRBD1 agrees at 11 bases. Germline V lookup: CDR1 SGHTA, CDR2 FQGNSA. J was trimmed by 3 bases and V by 4 bases; bases with no gene match: 4. The CDR3 has 15 residues. The CDR3 bases are TGTGCCAGCAGCTCCCAGGACAGGGGGCACACTGAAGCTTTCTTT. Translating it yields CASSSQDRGHTEAFF.

The J gene is TRBJ1-1, the V gene TRBV24-1; the D gene is possibly TRBD1 (5 bases). In germline, CDR1 is KGHDR, CDR2 SFDVKD. The V and J ends lost 4 bases and 9 bases respectively, with 14 bases between them. There are 13 residues in the CDR3. Here the CDR3 DNA reads TGTGCCACCAGTGAGCAGGGAACATGGAAAGCTTTCTTT. Translation: CATSEQGTWKAFF.

In its sample, this clonotype was seen a few times. The chain uses TRBV27 and TRBJ1-3; maybe TRBD1 (5 bases). V dropped 8 bases and J dropped 2 bases, with 13 bases sitting between them. This CDR3 is built from 14 residues. Germline V CDR1 and CDR2: MNHEY, SMNVEV (reference sequence). CDR3 region: CASRPGTAGNTIYF. The CDR3 DNA is TGTGCCAGCCGACCCGGGACGGCTGGAAACACCATATATTTT.

This clonotype has only a few counts. The genes are TRBV6-1 and TRBJ1-4; D might be TRBD1 (5 bases). This CDR3 spans 13 amino acids. V lost 5 bases, J lost 13 bases, and 17 bases lay in between. CDR1 MNHNS and CDR2 SASEGT come from the germline V gene. CDR3: CASSPNRVGGLFF. CDR3 coding DNA: TGTGCCAGCAGTCCGAATAGAGTGGGGGGACTGTTTTTT.

This sequence joins TRBV12-3 or TRBV12-4 and TRBJ2-2; D is perhaps TRBD1 or TRBD2 (6 bases each). The V and J ends lost 3 bases and 6 bases respectively, with 17 bases between them. The CDR3 loop spans 16 amino acids. CDR3 in amino acids: CASSFRRGDPAGELFF. The CDR3 nucleotides are TGTGCCAGCAGTTTTCGTAGGGGGGATCCGGCCGGGGAGCTGTTTTTT.

The rearrangement joins TRBV6-1 to TRBJ2-2; TRBD1 matches at 7 bases. The CDR3 has 12 amino acids. Germline-derived CDR1 and CDR2 are MNHNS and SASEGT. The V segment lost 8 bases and the J segment 8 bases; nucleotides outside the gene matches: 5. The CDR3, as DNA: TGTGCCAGCTACAGGGGTACGGGGGAGCTGTTTTTT. Translated: CASYRGTGELFF.

The gene calls are TRBV7-9 and TRBJ2-7; no clear D gene. V was shortened by 0 bases and J by 3 bases, with 9 bases between the two germline ends. There are 14 residues in the CDR3. Germline values: CDR1 SEHNR, CDR2 FQNEAQ (reference sequence). The CDR3: CASSLALYGYEQYF. CDR3 coding DNA: TGTGCCAGCAGCTTAGCGCTATACGGCTACGAGCAGTACTTC.

The gene calls are TRBV29-1 and TRBJ1-1; D is unresolved. This CDR3 comprises 14 residues. V was cut by 7 bases and J by 8 bases, with 23 bases left in between. Germline values: CDR1 SQVTM, CDR2 ANQGSEA. CDR3 amino acids: CSGNLDIWSNEAFF. In DNA, the CDR3 is TGCAGCGGTAATTTGGATATATGGAGTAACGAAGCTTTCTTT.

In its sample, this clonotype was seen a few times. The V gene is TRBV6-1, the J gene TRBJ1-2, with D possibly matching TRBD1 (5 bases). The CDR3 contains 13 residues. Germline V lookup: CDR1 MNHNS, CDR2 SASEGT. V lost 8 bases and J 0 bases, leaving 10 bases between the germline ends. CDR3 DNA: TGTGCCAGCGCCAGGGACTCTAACTATGGCTACACCTTC. Translated: CASARDSNYGYTF.

The V and J genes are TRBV2 and TRBJ2-6; a weak D match, TRBD2 (7 bases). Trimming cost V 2 bases and J 0 bases, with 8 bases left between them. The CDR3 spans 16 residues. In germline, CDR1 is SNHLY, CDR2 FYNNEI. CDR3 protein: CASSERGASGANVLTF. Here the CDR3 DNA reads TGTGCCAGCAGTGAACGGGGGGCCTCTGGGGCCAACGTCCTGACTTTC.

J is TRBJ2-3 and V is TRBV20-1, with D possibly being TRBD2 (5 bases). Trimming took off 3 bases at V and 6 bases at J, with 19 bases between the two ends. From germline, CDR1 is DFQATT and CDR2 SNEGSKA (reference sequence). The CDR3 has 15 residues. CDR3 nucleotides: TGCAGTGCTAGTGTCAGTCGGGCTGGACTCGATACGCAGTATTTT. It translates to CSASVSRAGLDTQYF.

The chain links TRBV19 to TRBJ1-1; 7 bases match TRBD1. The germline CDR1 and CDR2 sequences are LNHDA and SQIVND (reference sequence). The length of the CDR3 is 18 residues. Trimming at V came to 5 bases and at J to 0 bases, leaving 15 bases not matched to a gene. The CDR3: CASSLEGAPVPMNTEAFF. DNA of the CDR3: TGTGCCAGTAGTCTTGAGGGGGCCCCCGTCCCCATGAACACTGAAGCTTTCTTT.

Only a few counts were recorded for this clonotype. V usage is TRBV7-2 and J usage is TRBJ2-5; D is perhaps TRBD2 (6 bases). This CDR3 comprises 13 residues. CDR1 and CDR2 (germline): SGHTA, FQGNSA. The germline V and J ends were trimmed by 2 bases and 3 bases, with 7 bases remaining between them. CDR3 amino acids: CASSLWTKETQYF. As DNA, the CDR3 is TGTGCCAGCAGCTTATGGACTAAAGAGACCCAGTACTTC.

This sequence joins TRBV4-2 and TRBJ2-5; unclear D gene. This CDR3 is built from 16 residues. V was pared by 0 bases and J by 3 bases, with 14 bases between. The germline gives CDR1 LGHNA, CDR2 YNFKEQ. The CDR3 reads CASSQDFRRSKETQYF. CDR3 DNA sequence: TGTGCCAGCAGCCAAGATTTTAGGAGATCTAAAGAGACCCAGTACTTC.

The chain recombines TRBV7-9 with TRBJ1-3; 8 bases are shared with TRBD1. This CDR3 is 15 amino acids long. Trimming took 10 bases from V and 4 from J; bases not matched to a gene: 12. Germline CDR1 SEHNR, CDR2 FQNEAQ (reference sequence). CDR3 coding DNA: TGTGCCACTATACTCGGGACAGGCGACGGAAACACCATATATTTT. Residues: CATILGTGDGNTIYF.

V is TRBV5-6 and J is TRBJ2-3; 9 bases are shared with TRBD2. V lost 1 base and J lost 0; bases outside the gene matches: 6. The CDR3 length is 17 residues. CDR1 and CDR2 from the germline V gene are SGHDT and YYEEEE. In DNA, the CDR3 is TGTGCCAGCAGCTTGCGGCTAGCGGGACCGAGCACAGATACGCAGTATTTT. This gives the protein CASSLRLAGPSTDTQYF. The full variable domain, its missing parts supplied by reference TRBV5-6 and TRBJ2-3, is DAGVTQSPTHLIKTRGQQVTLRCSPKSGHDTVSWYQQALGQGPQFIFQYYEEEERQRGNFPDRFSGHQFPNYSSELNVNALLLGDSALYLCASSLRLAGPSTDTQYFGPGTRLTVL.